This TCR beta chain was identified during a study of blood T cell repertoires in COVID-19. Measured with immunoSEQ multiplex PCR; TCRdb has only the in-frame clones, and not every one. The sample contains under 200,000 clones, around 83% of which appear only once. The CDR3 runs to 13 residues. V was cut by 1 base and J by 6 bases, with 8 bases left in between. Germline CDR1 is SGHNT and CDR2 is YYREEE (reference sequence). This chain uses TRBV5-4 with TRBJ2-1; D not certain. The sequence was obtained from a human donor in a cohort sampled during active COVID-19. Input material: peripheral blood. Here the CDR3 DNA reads TGTGCCAGCAGCTTGCGGGTTGTCAATGAGCAGTTCTTC. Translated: CASSLRVVNEQFF.